What follows is one TCR beta chain and its context. Its antigen is not known. This sample was included in a study of T cells after posttransplantation cyclophosphamide. Study observations and caveats: TRB overlap between skin or GI tissue T cells and blood was limited. Recipient CMV seropositivity and CMV reactivation strongly tracked TRB clonality.

Data came from immunoSEQ multiplex PCR; TCRdb stores just in-frame clones and leaves some out. Found here are around 22,000 clones, roughly nine tenths of them singletons; the top ten hold about 12%. Germline V gene sequence: CDR1 MDHEN, CDR2 SYDVKM. With 5 bases removed from V and 6 bases from J, the gap between germline ends came to 23 bases. CDR3 length: 18 residues. Treatment was busulfan-fludarabine conditioning, a marrow graft, and cyclophosphamide on days +3 and +4. The TCR was taken from a female patient aged 25-39 years who received an allogeneic stem cell transplant from an unrelated donor, was CMV-positive, and had no GVHD. A subset of T cells may come from the graft donor. This specimen was PBMCs, taken after allogeneic stem cell transplant with posttransplant cyclophosphamide. The chain is built from TRBV28 and TRBJ1-6; D call uncertain. The CDR3 nucleotides read TGTGCCAGCAGTCCCAGATTTCCCCCTCAGACGGGTAATTCACCCCTCCACTTT. It codes for CASSPRFPPQTGNSPLHF.